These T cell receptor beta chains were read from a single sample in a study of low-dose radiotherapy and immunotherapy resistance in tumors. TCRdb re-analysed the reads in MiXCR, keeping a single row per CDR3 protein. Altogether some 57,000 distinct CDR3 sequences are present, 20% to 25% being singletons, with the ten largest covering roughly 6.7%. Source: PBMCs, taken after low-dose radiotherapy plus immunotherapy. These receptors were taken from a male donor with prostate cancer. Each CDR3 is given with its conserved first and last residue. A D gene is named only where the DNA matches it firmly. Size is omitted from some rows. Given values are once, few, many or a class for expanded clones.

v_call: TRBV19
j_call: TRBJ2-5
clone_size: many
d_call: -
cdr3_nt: TGTGCCAGTAGTGTCAGACACCAAGAGACCCAGTACTTC
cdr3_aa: CASSVRHQETQYF

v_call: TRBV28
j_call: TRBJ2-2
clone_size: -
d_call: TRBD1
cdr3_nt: TGTGCCAGCAGGGGGACAGAAACGAACACCGGGGAGCTGTTTTTT
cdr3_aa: CASRGTETNTGELFF

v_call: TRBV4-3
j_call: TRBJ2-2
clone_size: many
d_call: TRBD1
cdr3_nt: TGCGCCAGCAGCCAAGCGTCTTCGGACAGGGCAAACACCGGGGAGCTGTTTTTT
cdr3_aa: CASSQASSDRANTGELFF

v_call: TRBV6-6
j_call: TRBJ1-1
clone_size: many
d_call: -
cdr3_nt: TGTGCCAGCACCCGCTGGGATAGGGTGGGGACTGAAGCTTTCTTT
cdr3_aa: CASTRWDRVGTEAFF

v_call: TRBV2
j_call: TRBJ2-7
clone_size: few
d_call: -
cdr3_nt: TGTGCCAGTACAGGCTCCTACGAGCAGTACTTC
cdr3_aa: CASTGSYEQYF

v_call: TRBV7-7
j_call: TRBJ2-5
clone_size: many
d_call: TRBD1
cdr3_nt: TGTGCTAGCAGCTCCCGGGGACAGGGGCAAGAGACCCAGTACTTC
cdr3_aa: CASSSRGQGQETQYF

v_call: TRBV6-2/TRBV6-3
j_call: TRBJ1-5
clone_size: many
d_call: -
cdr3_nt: TGTGCCAGCAGCCAATGGGGGGATCAGCCCCAGCATTTT
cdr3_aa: CASSQWGDQPQHF

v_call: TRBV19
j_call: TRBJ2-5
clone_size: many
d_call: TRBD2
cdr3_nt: TGTGCCAGTAGTATTACCGGGACTAGCGACCAAGAGACCCAGTACTTC
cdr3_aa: CASSITGTSDQETQYF

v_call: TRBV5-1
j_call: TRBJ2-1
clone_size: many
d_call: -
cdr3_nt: TGCGCCAGCAGCCATAGACTAGACCTTCTGGACTACAATGAGCAGTTCTTC
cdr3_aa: CASSHRLDLLDYNEQFF

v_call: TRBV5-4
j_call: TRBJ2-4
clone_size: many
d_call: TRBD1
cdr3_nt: TGTGCCAGCAGCTTTGGCGGACAGGGTACATTGGCCAAAAACATTCAGTACTTC
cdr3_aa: CASSFGGQGTLAKNIQYF

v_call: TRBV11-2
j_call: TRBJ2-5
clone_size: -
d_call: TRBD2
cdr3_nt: TGTGCCAGCAGTACCGGGGGGGCCGAGTACTTC
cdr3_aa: CASSTGGAEYF

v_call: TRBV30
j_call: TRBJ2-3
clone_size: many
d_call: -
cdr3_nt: TGTGCCGCAGGAGGGGGGTTCACAGATACGCAGTATTTT
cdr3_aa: CAAGGGFTDTQYF

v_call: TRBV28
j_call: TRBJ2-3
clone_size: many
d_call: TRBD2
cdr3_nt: TGTGCCAGCAGTTCCTCGGTGGGCGGTCTAGCGGGTGGCACAGATACGCAGTATTTT
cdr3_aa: CASSSSVGGLAGGTDTQYF

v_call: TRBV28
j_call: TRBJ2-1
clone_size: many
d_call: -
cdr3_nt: TGTGCCAGCAGCACCCCGACGGGTAATGAGCAGTTCTTC
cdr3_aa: CASSTPTGNEQFF

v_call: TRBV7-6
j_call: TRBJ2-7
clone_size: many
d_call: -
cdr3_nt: TGTGCCAGCAGCTTAGGTGGCCGGGCCTACGAGCAGTACTTC
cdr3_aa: CASSLGGRAYEQYF

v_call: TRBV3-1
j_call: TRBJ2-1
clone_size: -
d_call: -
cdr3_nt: TGTGCCAGCAGCCAAGATCGGCCTCCCCCTGAGCAGTTCTTC
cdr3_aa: CASSQDRPPPEQFF

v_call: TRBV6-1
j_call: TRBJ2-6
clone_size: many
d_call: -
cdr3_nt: TGTGCCAGCAGTGAACCCAGCGTCTTTGGGTGGTCTGGGGCCAACGTCCTGACTTTC
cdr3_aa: CASSEPSVFGWSGANVLTF

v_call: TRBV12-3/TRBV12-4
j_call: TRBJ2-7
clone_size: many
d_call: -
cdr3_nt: TGTGCCAGCAGTTTTGGGACCTACGAGCAGTACTTC
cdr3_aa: CASSFGTYEQYF

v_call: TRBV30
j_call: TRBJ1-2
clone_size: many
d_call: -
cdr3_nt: TGTGCCTGGAGTGTACGTAACTATGGCTACACCTTC
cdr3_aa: CAWSVRNYGYTF

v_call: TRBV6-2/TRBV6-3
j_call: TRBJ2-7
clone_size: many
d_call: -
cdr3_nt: TGTGCCAGCAGTGTGACAGGCCCCTACGAGCAGTACTTC
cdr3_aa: CASSVTGPYEQYF

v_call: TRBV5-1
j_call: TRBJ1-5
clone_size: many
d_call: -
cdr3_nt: TGCGCCAGCAGCTTGGAAGCCAATCAGCCCCAGCATTTT
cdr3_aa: CASSLEANQPQHF

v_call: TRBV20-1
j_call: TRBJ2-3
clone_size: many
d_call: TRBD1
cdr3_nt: TGCAGTGCTAACGGCGGGGGACAGGGGTTGGATACGCAGTATTTT
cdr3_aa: CSANGGGQGLDTQYF

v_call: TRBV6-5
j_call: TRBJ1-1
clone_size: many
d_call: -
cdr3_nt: TGTGCCAGCAGCCGACGGACAGACTTCATGAACACTGAAGCTTTCTTT
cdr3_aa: CASSRRTDFMNTEAFF

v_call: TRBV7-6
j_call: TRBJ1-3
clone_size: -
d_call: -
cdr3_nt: TGTGCCAGCAGCTTAGCGAGGGTCAGCTCTGGAAACACCATATATTTT
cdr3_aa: CASSLARVSSGNTIYF

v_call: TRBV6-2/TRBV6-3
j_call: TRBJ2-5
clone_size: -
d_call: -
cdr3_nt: TGTGCCAGCAGTTACTCGGAAGAGACCCAGTACTTC
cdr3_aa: CASSYSEETQYF

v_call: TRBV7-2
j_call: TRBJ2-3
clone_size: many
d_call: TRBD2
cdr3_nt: TGTGCCAGCAGCTTACAGCGGGGGACAGATACGCAGTATTTT
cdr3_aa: CASSLQRGTDTQYF

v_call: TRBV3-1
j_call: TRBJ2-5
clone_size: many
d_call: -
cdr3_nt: TGTGCCAGCAGCCAAGAAAGCAGGGTTTTAGAGACCCAGTACTTC
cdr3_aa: CASSQESRVLETQYF

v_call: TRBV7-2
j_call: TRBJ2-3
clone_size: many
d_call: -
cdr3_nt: TGTGCCAGCAGCTTAGCGGCGGGGGATACGCAGTATTTT
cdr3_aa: CASSLAAGDTQYF

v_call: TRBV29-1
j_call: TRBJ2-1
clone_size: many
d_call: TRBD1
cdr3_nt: TGCAGCGTTTCTGGACAGGCTACCTCCTACAATGAGCAGTTCTTC
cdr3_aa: CSVSGQATSYNEQFF

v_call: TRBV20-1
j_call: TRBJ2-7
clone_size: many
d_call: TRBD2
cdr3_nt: TGCAGTGCTAGTCTTAGACTAGCGGGGACCTACGAGCAGTACTTC
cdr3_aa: CSASLRLAGTYEQYF

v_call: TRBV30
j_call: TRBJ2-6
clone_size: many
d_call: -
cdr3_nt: TGTGCCTGGAGTGTTGGCGACTCTGGGGCCAACGTCCTGACTTTC
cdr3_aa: CAWSVGDSGANVLTF

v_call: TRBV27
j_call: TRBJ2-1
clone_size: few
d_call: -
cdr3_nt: TGTGCCAGCAGTTCCCTCCTGGCTTATAGTGGGACGATAAACCACAATGAGCAGTTCTTC
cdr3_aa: CASSSLLAYSGTINHNEQFF

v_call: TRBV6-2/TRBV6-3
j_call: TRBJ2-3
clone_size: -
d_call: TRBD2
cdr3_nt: TGTGCCAGCAACGGCCCTAGCGGTACCACAGATACGCAGTATTTT
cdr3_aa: CASNGPSGTTDTQYF

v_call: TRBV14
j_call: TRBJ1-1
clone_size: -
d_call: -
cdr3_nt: TGTGCCAGCAGCCTCGTAGGTGCCACTGAAGCTTTCTTT
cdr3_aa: CASSLVGATEAFF

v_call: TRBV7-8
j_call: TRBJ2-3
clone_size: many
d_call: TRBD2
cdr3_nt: TGTGCCAGCAGCTTTTTAGCGGGAGGGCCTTTTCCAGATACGCAGTATTTT
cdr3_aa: CASSFLAGGPFPDTQYF

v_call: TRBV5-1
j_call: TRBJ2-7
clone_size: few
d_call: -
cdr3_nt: TGCGCCAGCAGCCCGAGTACCGGCGTATACGAGCAGTACTTC
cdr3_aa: CASSPSTGVYEQYF

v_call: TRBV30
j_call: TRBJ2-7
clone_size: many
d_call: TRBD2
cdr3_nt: TGTGCCTGGAGAGACGGGACTAGCGGGAGGCAAAACTCCTACGAGCAGTACTTC
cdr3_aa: CAWRDGTSGRQNSYEQYF

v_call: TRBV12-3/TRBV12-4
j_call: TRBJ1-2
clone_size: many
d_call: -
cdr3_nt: TGTGCCAGCAAGATGTCAATCACTGGCTACACCTTC
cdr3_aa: CASKMSITGYTF

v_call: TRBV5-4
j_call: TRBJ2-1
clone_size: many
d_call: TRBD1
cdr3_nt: TGTGCCAGCAGCTTGGCCGGACAGGTTGTAAATGAGCAGTTCTTC
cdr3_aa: CASSLAGQVVNEQFF

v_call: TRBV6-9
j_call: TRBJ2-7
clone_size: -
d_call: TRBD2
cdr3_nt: TGTGCCAGCAGTTGGAGCGGGGGGACCTACGAGCAGTACTTC
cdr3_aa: CASSWSGGTYEQYF